A selection of T cell receptor beta chains follows, all from one sample in a study of blood T cell repertoires in COVID-19. The protocol was immunoSEQ multiplex PCR, while the TCRdb copy is restricted to in-frame clones and leaves out a portion. The table lists about 180,000 clones, about four fifths of them singletons. Input material: peripheral blood. The receptors shown here come from a man between 65 and 80 years old with active or convalescent COVID-19. Each CDR3 is given with its conserved first and last residue. Each record gives: V gene, J gene, D gene, clone size, CDR3 protein, CDR3 DNA. D genes are given only for firm matches. Clone size appears in some rows only: once, few, many, or a class for an expanded clone.

V: TRBV21-1; J: TRBJ2-4; D: .; size: .; CDR3: CASSNGQRGNIQYF; DNA: TGTGCCAGCAGCAACGGCCAACGGGGAAACATTCAGTACTTC
V: TRBV19; J: TRBJ1-1; D: TRBD1; size: .; CDR3: CAVRDRNTEAFF; DNA: TGTGCCGTCCGGGACAGAAATACTGAAGCTTTCTTT
V: TRBV7-9; J: TRBJ1-5; D: TRBD1; size: .; CDR3: CASSQGQFNQPQHF; DNA: TGTGCCAGCAGCCAGGGACAGTTCAATCAGCCCCAGCATTTT
V: TRBV20-1; J: TRBJ2-7; D: .; size: .; CDR3: CSANRGYEQYF; DNA: TGCAGTGCAAACCGGGGTTACGAGCAGTACTTC
V: TRBV5-1; J: TRBJ2-7; D: TRBD1; size: .; CDR3: CASCVNPGQGAREQYF; DNA: TGCGCCAGCTGCGTCAACCCGGGACAGGGGGCACGCGAGCAGTACTTC
V: TRBV23-1; J: TRBJ1-5; D: .; size: .; CDR3: CASSQSERGGGNQPQHF; DNA: TGCGCCAGCAGTCAATCGGAAAGGGGGGGTGGCAATCAGCCCCAGCATTTT
V: TRBV5-1; J: TRBJ2-7; D: TRBD1; size: .; CDR3: CASSFGNRDSSYEQYF; DNA: TGCGCCAGCAGCTTTGGGAACCGGGACAGCTCCTACGAGCAGTACTTC
V: TRBV11-2; J: TRBJ2-5; D: .; size: .; CDR3: CASSLALQGETQYF; DNA: TGTGCCAGCAGCTTAGCCCTGCAGGGAGAGACCCAGTACTTC
V: TRBV23-1; J: TRBJ2-3; D: .; size: .; CDR3: CASSQSYSGWRTDTQYF; DNA: TGCGCCAGCAGTCAATCTTACTCGGGATGGAGGACAGATACGCAGTATTTT
V: TRBV24-1; J: TRBJ2-5; D: TRBD2; size: .; CDR3: CATSDYHRGGGYQETQYF; DNA: TGTGCCACCAGTGATTACCATCGGGGCGGGGGGTACCAAGAGACCCAGTACTTC
V: TRBV6-1; J: TRBJ1-1; D: .; size: .; CDR3: CASSELRGTEAFF; DNA: TGTGCCAGCAGTGAATTAAGGGGCACTGAAGCTTTCTTT
V: TRBV10-1; J: TRBJ2-4; D: TRBD2; size: .; CDR3: CASTRRTGRGGGNIQYF; DNA: TGCGCCAGCACCCGGAGAACGGGGCGGGGGGGCGGAAACATTCAGTACTTC
V: TRBV15; J: TRBJ1-4; D: .; size: .; CDR3: CATANRERIEKLFF; DNA: TGTGCCACCGCGAACAGGGAGAGGATTGAAAAACTGTTTTTT
V: TRBV24-1; J: TRBJ2-2; D: .; size: .; CDR3: CATSDPRDRELFF; DNA: TGTGCCACCAGTGATCCCCGGGACAGGGAGCTGTTTTTT
V: TRBV10-1; J: TRBJ1-1; D: .; size: few; CDR3: CASSESSGPGPAFF; DNA: TGCGCCAGCAGTGAATCTTCGGGTCCGGGTCCGGCTTTCTTT
V: TRBV9; J: TRBJ2-6; D: TRBD1; size: .; CDR3: CASSPRGQGAVFGSGANVLTF; DNA: TGTGCCAGCAGCCCAAGAGGGCAGGGGGCGGTGTTTGGCTCTGGGGCCAACGTCCTGACTTTC
V: TRBV2; J: TRBJ1-1; D: TRBD1; size: .; CDR3: CATKGTGSGDTEAFF; DNA: TGTGCCACTAAAGGGACAGGCTCCGGGGACACTGAAGCTTTCTTT
V: TRBV18; J: TRBJ2-1; D: .; size: .; CDR3: CASSPDRSYNEQFF; DNA: TGTGCCAGCTCACCGGACAGATCCTACAATGAGCAGTTCTTC